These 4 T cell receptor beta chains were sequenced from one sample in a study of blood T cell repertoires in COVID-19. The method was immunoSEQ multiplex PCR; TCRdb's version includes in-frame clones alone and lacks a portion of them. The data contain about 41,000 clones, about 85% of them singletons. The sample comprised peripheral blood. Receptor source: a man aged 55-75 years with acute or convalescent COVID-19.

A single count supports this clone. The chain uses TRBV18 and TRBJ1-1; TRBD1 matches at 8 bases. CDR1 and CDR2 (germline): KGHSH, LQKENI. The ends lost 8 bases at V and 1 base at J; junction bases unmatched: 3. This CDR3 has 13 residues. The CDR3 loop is CASQGAGNTEAFF. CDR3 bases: TGTGCCAGCCAGGGGGCTGGGAACACTGAAGCTTTCTTT.

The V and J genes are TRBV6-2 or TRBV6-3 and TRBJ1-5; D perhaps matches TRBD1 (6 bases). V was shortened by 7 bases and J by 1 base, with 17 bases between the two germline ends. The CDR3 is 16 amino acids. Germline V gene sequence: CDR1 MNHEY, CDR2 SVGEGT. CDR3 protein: CASIPGGAGSNQPQHF. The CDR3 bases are TGTGCCAGCATCCCGGGGGGGGCTGGGAGCAATCAGCCCCAGCATTTT.

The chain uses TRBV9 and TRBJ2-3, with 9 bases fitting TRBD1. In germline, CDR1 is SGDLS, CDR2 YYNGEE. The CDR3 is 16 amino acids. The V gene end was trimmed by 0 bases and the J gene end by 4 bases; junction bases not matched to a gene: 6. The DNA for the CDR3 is TGTGCCAGCAGCGTAGGGGGACAGGGAGGCGCAGATACGCAGTATTTT. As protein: CASSVGGQGGADTQYF.

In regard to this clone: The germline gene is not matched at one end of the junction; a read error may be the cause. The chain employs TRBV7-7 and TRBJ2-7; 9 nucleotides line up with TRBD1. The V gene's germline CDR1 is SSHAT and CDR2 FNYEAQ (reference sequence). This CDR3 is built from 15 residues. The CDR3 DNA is TGTGCTAGCAGCTTAGAGACAGGGGGGAACTACGAGCAGTACTTC. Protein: CASSLETGGNYEQYF.